Following are 5 T cell receptor beta chains from one sample sequenced in a study of Graves' ophthalmopathy and Graves' hyperthyroidism. CDR3 regions of TCR beta were amplified from RNA transcripts. RT-PCR in the first round used HTBI primers; a second-round multiplex PCR followed. TCRdb itself ran the multiplex PCR reads through MiXCR, one entry per CDR3 protein. In the table there are a few hundred thousand distinct CDR3 sequences, under 45% of which are singletons. Sequencing was carried out using peripheral blood or thyroid tissue (not recorded which). These receptors all come from an adult man with Graves' hyperthyroidism.

The chain couples TRBV7-3 to TRBJ1-5; 9 nucleotides match TRBD1. Germline trimming cut 8 bases from V and 3 bases from J; bases unmatched to any gene: 5. CDR3 length equals 14 residues. Germline V gene sequence: CDR1 SGHTA, CDR2 FQGTGA. The CDR3 here is CASGTGPNNQPQHF. The CDR3 bases are TGTGCCAGCGGGACAGGGCCCAACAATCAGCCCCAGCATTTT. Combining the CDR3 with reference TRBV7-3 and TRBJ1-5 gives the whole variable domain GAGVSQTPSNKVTEKGKYVELRCDPISGHTALYWYRQSLGQGPEFLIYFQGTGAADDSGLPNDRFFAVRPEGSVSTLKIQRTERGDSAVYLCASGTGPNNQPQHFGDGTRLSIL.

This chain uses TRBV7-2 with TRBJ2-7; 7 bases agree with TRBD2. The trim removed 5 bases at V and 2 bases at J, leaving 6 bases unmatched. The CDR3 runs 14 residues. The germline CDR1 and CDR2 sequences are SGHTA and FQGNSA. The DNA of the CDR3 is TGTGCCAGCAGCCCCGGGGGGATTACCTACGAGCAGTACTTC. Translation gives CASSPGGITYEQYF.

This clonotype has a count of ten or more. This chain connects TRBV11-2 to TRBJ1-6; the D is unclear. Germline lookup yields CDR1 SGHAT and CDR2 FQNNGV. The length of the CDR3 is 12 residues. The ends were cut back, 0 bases at V and 10 bases at J, with 4 bases in the middle. CDR3 region: CASSLDISPLHF. CDR3 sequence (DNA): TGTGCCAGCAGCTTAGATATCTCACCCCTCCACTTT. Together with reference TRBV11-2 and TRBJ1-6, the CDR3 gives the full variable domain: EAGVAQSPRYKIIEKRQSVAFWCNPISGHATLYWYQQILGQGPKLLIQFQNNGVVDDSQLPKDRFSAERLKGVDSTLKIQPAKLEDSAVYLCASSLDISPLHFGNGTRLTVT.

This clonotype was found a few times. V is TRBV18 and J is TRBJ2-7; D possibly corresponds to TRBD2 (6 bases). CDR3 length: 16 amino acids. V lost 3 bases, J lost 0 bases, and 15 bases lay in between. Germline V gene lookup returns CDR1 KGHSH and CDR2 LQKENI. This CDR3 is CASSPIPGLSSYEQYF. The CDR3 bases are TGTGCCAGCTCACCCATACCGGGACTCAGCTCCTACGAGCAGTACTTC.

The chain couples TRBV5-1 to TRBJ2-3; tentatively, D is TRBD1 (6 bases). Trimming cost V 5 bases and J 0 bases, with 16 bases left between them. Germline V gene sequence: CDR1 SGHRS, CDR2 YFSETQ. The CDR3 is made up of 16 amino acids. CDR3 protein: CASRFQGSSSTDTQYF. CDR3 bases: TGCGCCAGCAGATTTCAGGGGAGCTCTAGCACAGATACGCAGTATTTT.